The 30 T cell receptor beta chains given below trace back to one sample, sequenced in a study of CD8 T cells in Susac syndrome. When the RNA was reverse transcribed, random hexamers were used with an input of roughly 0.45 to 1 ug. MiXCR was run by TCRdb on the immunoSEQ multiplex PCR reads, yielding one entry per CDR3 protein. The sample yields 150,000 to 200,000 distinct CDR3 sequences, 90% to 96% seen once. Material: CD4+ T cells from PBMCs. Receptor source: a human donor with Susac syndrome.

This clonotype was seen a single time. The chain links TRBV27 to TRBJ1-2, with 7 bases lining up with TRBD1. After removal of 6 bases from V and 6 bases from J, the junction contained 16 bases not matched to a gene. The germline gives CDR1 MNHEY, CDR2 SMNVEV (reference sequence). This CDR3 is 16 amino acids long. The CDR3 DNA is TGTGCCAGCAGCCACGGAAGGACAGGCCCCTCCAATGGCTACACCTTC. It codes for CASSHGRTGPSNGYTF.

The chain combines TRBV29-1 with TRBJ2-1; the D is unclear. V lost 4 bases and J lost 4, with 8 bases in between. Germline CDR1 SQVTM, CDR2 ANQGSEA. This CDR3 has 12 amino acids. This CDR3 reads CSVAPLYNEQFF. The CDR3 nucleotides are TGCAGCGTTGCCCCTTTATACAATGAGCAGTTCTTC.

The chain couples TRBV12-5 to TRBJ2-2; D may be TRBD1 (5 bases). This CDR3 comprises 16 residues. CDR1 and CDR2 (germline): LGHNT, FRNRAP. Trimming left V 0 bases short and J 2 bases short, with 10 bases between. The CDR3 protein is CASGLVLRVNTGELFF. The CDR3 DNA sequence: TGTGCTAGTGGTTTGGTACTCAGGGTTAACACCGGGGAGCTGTTTTTT.

The V call is TRBV12-3 or TRBV12-4, the J call TRBJ1-2; D gene ambiguous. V lost 9 bases and J lost 4, with 9 bases in between. The CDR3 has 11 amino acids. CDR3 in DNA: TGTGCCAGTCGACGGATCTATGGCTACACCTTC. This sequence encodes CASRRIYGYTF.

This chain connects TRBV12-3 or TRBV12-4 to TRBJ2-2; TRBD2 matches at 12 bases. Germline trimming cut 5 bases from V and 5 bases from J; bases unmatched to any gene: 3. The CDR3 has 15 amino acids. CDR3: CASSPGLAGTGELFF. For the CDR3, the DNA is TGTGCCAGCAGTCCTGGACTAGCGGGGACCGGGGAGCTGTTTTTT.

The chain is built from TRBV2 and TRBJ2-1, with D possibly being TRBD1 (7 bases). Trimming removed 6 bases from V and 5 bases from J, with 14 bases in between. CDR1 is SNHLY, CDR2 FYNNEI, per germline. The CDR3 covers 14 residues. The CDR3 DNA follows: TGTGCCAGCAGGGAGGGGACAGCCCACAATGAGCAGTTCTTC. Its protein is CASREGTAHNEQFF.

The chain carries TRBV19 and TRBJ2-5; a possible D gene is TRBD1 (6 bases). V gave up 3 bases and J gave up 0 bases, with 14 bases separating them. Looked up from germline, CDR1 is LNHDA and CDR2 is SQIVND (reference sequence). This CDR3 has 16 amino acids. The CDR3 DNA is TGTGCCAGTAGTATTATAGGGGGTTCGTACCAAGAGACCCAGTACTTC. Residues: CASSIIGGSYQETQYF.

The chain is built from TRBV28 and TRBJ2-1; D not resolved. Germline CDR1 is MDHEN and CDR2 is SYDVKM. This CDR3 comprises 14 residues. Trimming shortened V by 6 bases and J by 4 bases, and 13 bases separated the two germline ends. CDR3 bases: TGTGCCAGCAGGCCCTCCAGCTCTTACAATGAGCAGTTCTTC. This sequence encodes CASRPSSSYNEQFF.

This clonotype has only one observation. This chain connects TRBV29-1 to TRBJ2-5; weak D call: TRBD1 (6 bases). V lost 4 bases, J lost 4 bases, and 16 bases lay in between. The CDR3 covers 14 residues. CDR1 is SQVTM, CDR2 ANQGSEA, per germline. CDR3 DNA sequence: TGCAGCGTTGGAGGATTCGTGGGGGCAGAGACCCAGTACTTC. It translates to CSVGGFVGAETQYF.

V gene TRBV6-4 combines with J gene TRBJ2-3; D is unresolved. CDR3 length: 13 amino acids. Between the trimmed V and J ends, which lost 4 bases and 5 bases, there was a span of 10 bases. Germline CDR1 and CDR2: MRHNA and SNTAGT. The CDR3, as DNA: TGTGCCAGCAGTGGAGAGCTTGGAGATACGCAGTATTTT. Protein sequence: CASSGELGDTQYF.

Here the CDR3 DNA reads TGCAGTGCTAGGGGGCTAACGGGTCTCTACGAGCAGTACTTC. This encodes CSARGLTGLYEQYF. The chain uses TRBV20-1 and TRBJ2-7; a possible D gene is TRBD1 (5 bases). Trimming stripped 3 bases from V and 3 bases from J, with 15 bases between. CDR3 length equals 14 residues. The germline gives CDR1 DFQATT, CDR2 SNEGSKA (reference sequence).

This rearrangement joins TRBV7-2 to TRBJ1-6; the D gene is possibly TRBD1 (6 bases). There are 15 residues in the CDR3. Trimming stripped 4 bases from V and 8 bases from J, with 15 bases between. Germline loops: CDR1 SGHTA, CDR2 FQGNSA. CDR3 region: CASSSHTGRHSPLHF. The DNA of the CDR3 is TGTGCCAGCAGCTCCCACACAGGGCGTCATTCACCCCTCCACTTT.

Written as DNA, the CDR3 is TGTGCCAGCAGCTTGGCGAGGGGGACTAGTGCTGATACGCAGTATTTT. This translates into CASSLARGTSADTQYF. The chain carries TRBV5-4 and TRBJ2-3; TRBD2 aligns across 8 bases. Losses at the gene ends were 0 bases for V and 6 bases for J; bases not matched to a gene: 9. The germline V gene encodes CDR1 SGHNT and CDR2 YYREEE (reference sequence). The CDR3 is made up of 16 amino acids.

CDR3 amino acids: CASSGGPVQGPDTQYF. The CDR3 DNA is TGTGCCAGCAGCGGAGGGCCCGTTCAGGGGCCAGATACGCAGTATTTT. This rearrangement joins TRBV9 to TRBJ2-3, with D perhaps matching TRBD1 (6 bases). The CDR3 runs to 16 residues. V was cut by 3 bases and J by 4 bases, with 18 bases left in between. Germline CDR1 reads SGDLS; CDR2 reads YYNGEE. The complete variable domain, with remaining parts taken from reference TRBV9 and TRBJ2-3, reads DSGVTQTPKHLITATGQRVTLRCSPRSGDLSVYWYQQSLDQGLQFLIQYYNGEERAKGNILERFSAQQFPDLHSELNLSSLELGDSALYFCASSGGPVQGPDTQYFGPGTRLTVL.

The J gene is TRBJ1-2, the V gene TRBV4-1; D not certain. V was clipped by 0 bases and J by 5 bases, with 13 bases between them. CDR1 and CDR2 (germline): MGHRA, YSYEKL. This CDR3 spans 15 amino acids. The DNA for the CDR3 is TGCGCCAGCAGCCAAGAATTCGAACAGACTTATGGCTACACCTTC. This encodes CASSQEFEQTYGYTF.

The V gene is TRBV6-2 or TRBV6-3, the J gene TRBJ2-7; no reliable D call. From germline, CDR1 is MNHEY and CDR2 SVGEGT. V was pared by 2 bases and J by 3 bases, with 8 bases between. The CDR3 contains 13 residues. Here the CDR3 reads CASSYPRGYEQYF. The CDR3 DNA sequence: TGTGCCAGCAGTTACCCCAGAGGCTACGAGCAGTACTTC.

The chain uses TRBV14 and TRBJ1-1; D unresolved. Germline values: CDR1 SGHDN, CDR2 FVKESK. The CDR3 has 15 amino acids. With 0 bases removed from V and 1 base from J, the gap between germline ends came to 9 bases. As DNA, the CDR3 is TGTGCCAGCAGCCAAGAATACGTCAGGAACACTGAAGCTTTCTTT. Residues: CASSQEYVRNTEAFF. Based on the CDR3 plus reference TRBV14 and TRBJ1-1, the full variable domain is EAGVTQFPSHSVIEKGQTVTLRCDPISGHDNLYWYRRVMGKEIKFLLHFVKESKQDESGMPNNRFLAERTGGTYSTLKVQPAELEDSGVYFCASSQEYVRNTEAFFGQGTRLTVV.

The rearrangement links TRBV30 to TRBJ1-5, with D possibly TRBD1 on 5 matching bases. This CDR3 comprises 13 residues. Germline CDR1 GTSNPN, CDR2 SVGIG (reference sequence). V lost 5 bases, J lost 3 bases, and 11 bases lay in between. The CDR3 spells CAWGDGYNQPQHF. The CDR3 coding sequence is TGTGCCTGGGGGGACGGATACAATCAGCCCCAGCATTTT.

This chain connects TRBV29-1 to TRBJ1-4, with D hard to call. The CDR3 runs to 12 residues. CDR1 and CDR2 from the germline V gene are SQVTM and ANQGSEA. V lost 4 bases and J lost 5, with 8 bases in between. CDR3 amino acids: CSVGSVNEKLFF. Written as DNA, the CDR3 is TGCAGCGTTGGCTCGGTGAATGAAAAACTGTTTTTT.

The chain is built from TRBV12-3 or TRBV12-4 and TRBJ1-5; 7 bases are shared with TRBD1. V gave up 6 bases and J gave up 2 bases; unmatched junction bases: 4. The CDR3 totals 14 residues. The CDR3 sequence: CASSETGGNQPQHF. The CDR3 bases are TGTGCCAGCAGCGAAACAGGGGGCAATCAGCCCCAGCATTTT.

The rearrangement uses TRBV7-3 and TRBJ1-1; D is possibly TRBD1 (6 bases). CDR1 and CDR2 from the germline V gene are SGHTA and FQGTGA. The CDR3 is 16 amino acids. V lost 0 bases to trimming and J lost 1 base, with 12 bases between them. The CDR3 loop is CASSLTGGRTNTEAFF. Written as DNA, the CDR3 is TGTGCCAGCAGCTTAACTGGGGGCCGGACGAACACTGAAGCTTTCTTT.

This rearrangement joins TRBV29-1 to TRBJ2-5; D remains unclear. Germline V gene lookup returns CDR1 SQVTM and CDR2 ANQGSEA. V lost 0 bases to trimming and J lost 2 bases, with 4 bases between them. This CDR3 comprises 12 residues. CDR3 bases: TGCAGCGTTGAAGAACAGCAAGAGACCCAGTACTTC. Protein product: CSVEEQQETQYF.

This clonotype has a single count. This rearrangement joins TRBV7-7 to TRBJ2-1, with D possibly being TRBD1 or TRBD2 (5 bases each). In germline, CDR1 is SSHAT, CDR2 FNYEAQ (reference sequence). V shed 3 bases and J shed 5 bases, with 14 bases lying between them. The CDR3 consists of 15 residues. CDR3 amino acids: CASSLGLAANNEQFF. The CDR3 DNA reads as TGTGCCAGCAGCTTGGGGCTAGCCGCTAACAATGAGCAGTTCTTC.

In this sample, this clonotype turned up once. The chain has TRBV19 and TRBJ2-7; D is possibly TRBD1 (5 bases). Trimming stripped 7 bases from V and 4 bases from J, with 11 bases between. This CDR3 spans 12 amino acids. Looked up from germline, CDR1 is LNHDA and CDR2 is SQIVND (reference sequence). CDR3 sequence reads: CASMSAGYEQYF. The DNA for the CDR3 is TGTGCCAGTATGTCTGCAGGGTACGAGCAGTACTTC.

The rearrangement joins TRBV6-5 to TRBJ1-2; D might be TRBD1 (6 bases). The V gene lost 6 bases and the J gene lost 3 bases, with 14 bases spanning the gap. CDR1 and CDR2 from the germline V gene are MNHEY and SVGAGI. The CDR3 has 14 amino acids. CDR3 in DNA: TGTGCCAGCAGAGGGGGAGGGGGAGACTATGGCTACACCTTC. This codes for CASRGGGGDYGYTF.

This rearrangement joins TRBV12-3 or TRBV12-4 to TRBJ2-5; D not resolved. There are 16 residues in the CDR3. V lost 4 bases and J 0 bases, leaving 15 bases between the germline ends. CDR3 bases: TGTGCCAGCAGTTACGAGGCTATACTGTACCAAGAGACCCAGTACTTC. It yields the protein CASSYEAILYQETQYF.

The chain uses TRBV28 and TRBJ2-5; tentatively, D is TRBD1 (5 bases). Trimming left V 1 base short and J 4 bases short, with 13 bases between. Germline V gives CDR1 MDHEN, CDR2 SYDVKM. This CDR3 spans 15 amino acids. CDR3 in DNA: TGTGCCAGCAGTTTATTTTCCCAGGGCGGAGAGACCCAGTACTTC. As protein: CASSLFSQGGETQYF.

V and J are TRBV5-1 and TRBJ1-4, with D tentatively TRBD1 (5 bases). The CDR3 is 15 amino acids. Trimming took 5 bases from V and 10 from J, leaving 21 bases between them. Germline V gives CDR1 SGHRS, CDR2 YFSETQ. Here the CDR3 DNA reads TGCGCCAGCAGTCCCACTCAGGGCCCCGACGGAAAACTGTTTTTT. Translating gives CASSPTQGPDGKLFF.

This chain connects TRBV19 to TRBJ2-4; D is ambiguous. The CDR3 runs to 11 residues. Trimming stripped 5 bases from V and 8 bases from J, with 7 bases between. CDR1 and CDR2 from the germline V gene are LNHDA and SQIVND (reference sequence). CDR3 nucleotides: TGTGCCAGTAGTCAGGCAGACATTCAGTACTTC. Translation: CASSQADIQYF. The whole variable domain, remainder taken from reference TRBV19 and TRBJ2-4, is DGGITQSPKYLFRKEGQNVTLSCEQNLNHDAMYWYRQDPGQGLRLIYYSQIVNDFQKGDIAEGYSVSREKKESFPLTVTSAQKNPTAFYLCASSQADIQYFGAGTRLSVL.

V is TRBV15 and J is TRBJ1-1; no clear D. The V end was cut by 0 bases, the J end by 10 bases, with 12 bases between. CDR3 length equals 13 residues. Germline CDR1 is LNHNV and CDR2 is YYDKDF (reference sequence). DNA of the CDR3: TGTGCCACCAGCAGAGACTTCGGAGGTTTAGCTTTCTTT. Translating it yields CATSRDFGGLAFF.